This T cell receptor (beta chain) was sequenced in a study of T cells after yellow fever vaccination. The length of the CDR3 is 15 residues. The V end lost 1 base, the J end lost 0 bases, and 10 bases lay between the germline ends. CDR1 is SGHRS, CDR2 YFSETQ, per germline. TCRdb ran MiXCR on the 5' RACE reads and lists one entry per CDR3 protein. The sample holds around 250,000 distinct CDR3 sequences, around 7% seen once. Source: CD4+ T cells sorted from PBMCs, taken 15 days after the yellow fever booster vaccination. This receptor was identified in a man between 25 and 39 years old who received the YFV17D yellow fever vaccine. V is TRBV5-1 and J is TRBJ1-1; no clear D gene. The CDR3 DNA follows: TGCGCCAGCAGCTTGAATTGGGAAATGAACACTGAAGCTTTCTTT. Translating it yields CASSLNWEMNTEAFF.